This T cell receptor beta chain was captured in a study of cytomegalovirus exposure and HLA in healthy donors. Regarding this clone: Its target is unknown.

The PCR had 60 Vbeta and 13 Jbeta primers. Data came from immunoSEQ multiplex PCR; TCRdb stores just in-frame clones and leaves some out. Recorded for this sample: about 200,000 clones. Findings and caveats of the study: Some V segments, including TRBV6-2 and TRBV6-3, were excluded as indistinguishable.

The CDR3 runs 14 residues. V dropped 5 bases and J dropped 4 bases, with 14 bases sitting between them. Germline V gene sequence: CDR1 SEHNR, CDR2 FQNEAQ (reference sequence). The specimen sequenced was PBMCs. This TCR was sampled from a girl aged 2-10 years in good health and CMV-seropositive. The chain links TRBV7-9 to TRBJ2-5, with a weak D call TRBD1 (5 bases). As DNA, the CDR3 is TGTGCCAGCAGCCCTCTATCTAGGGGAGAGACCCAGTACTTC. The encoded protein is CASSPLSRGETQYF. The complete variable domain, with remaining parts taken from reference TRBV7-9 and TRBJ2-5, reads DTGVSQNPRHKITKRGQNVTFRCDPISEHNRLYWYRQTLGQGPEFLTYFQNEAQLEKSRLLSDRFSAERPKGSFSTLEIQRTEQGDSAMYLCASSPLSRGETQYFGPGTRLLVL.